These 4 T cell receptor beta chains originate from one sample sequenced in a study of response to subunit inactivated influenza vaccine. TCRdb re-derived calls from the RT-PCR reads in MiXCR, one entry per CDR3 protein. The table lists about 780,000 distinct CDR3 sequences, around 18% of them singletons, with roughly 11% in the top ten. Specimen: PBMCs from blood, collected 5 days after vaccination. The receptors stem from a man aged 50-59 years who received an inactivated influenza vaccine.

V and J are TRBV29-1 and TRBJ1-4; D is unclear. The CDR3 spans 14 residues. V was cut by 4 bases and J by 5 bases, with 14 bases left in between. Germline values: CDR1 SQVTM, CDR2 ANQGSEA. The CDR3 DNA follows: TGCAGCGTTGCGACCCCAGGCCGAAATGAAAAACTGTTTTTT. It codes for CSVATPGRNEKLFF.

The chain uses TRBV7-6 and TRBJ1-2; possible D gene TRBD1, 5 bases. Germline values: CDR1 SGHVS, CDR2 FNYEAQ. Trimming removed 10 bases from V and 4 bases from J, with 10 bases in between. This CDR3 region has 11 residues. CDR3 loop: CAIGGAYGYTF. The CDR3 region has the DNA TGTGCCATTGGGGGTGCCTATGGCTACACCTTC.

This clonotype turned up a few times. V is TRBV12-3 or TRBV12-4 and J is TRBJ1-1; D is possibly TRBD1 (6 bases). V was pared by 3 bases and J by 1 base, with 9 bases between. The CDR3 consists of 14 residues. DNA of the CDR3: TGTGCCAGCAGTTTGGACAGCCCGAACACTGAAGCTTTCTTT. Its protein product is CASSLDSPNTEAFF.

This clonotype was seen more than once but under ten times. The rearrangement joins TRBV24-1 to TRBJ1-2; D remains unclear. Looked up from germline, CDR1 is KGHDR and CDR2 is SFDVKD. The length of the CDR3 is 12 residues. V gave up 4 bases and J gave up 4 bases, with 6 bases separating them. The CDR3 reads CATSDYGYGYTF. The CDR3 DNA follows: TGTGCCACCAGTGACTACGGCTATGGCTACACCTTC.